This T cell receptor (beta chain) came from a study of T cells in tuberculosis. About the study: T cells were selected with CD1B tetramers loaded with glucose monomycolate. Study-wide findings and caveats: Smaller distances to GMM-specific TCRs suggested their expansion in active tuberculosis. The TCR-beta difference was not significant; alpha differences partly reflected length.

Trimming removed 5 bases from V and 4 bases from J; junction bases left unmatched: 13. CDR3 length equals 17 residues. Germline V CDR1 and CDR2: SGHTA, FQGNSA. Data came from immunoSEQ multiplex PCR; TCRdb stores just in-frame clones and leaves some out. Of 33,000 or so clones in the sample, over 90% were seen once. Worth noting for this clone: Its antigen is undetermined.

The rearrangement links TRBV7-2 to TRBJ1-2; 10 bases line up with TRBD1. The source is a donor between 10 and 35 years old with latent tuberculosis or without tuberculosis infection. Specimen: PBMCs. The CDR3 reads CASSIGGPGQGIYGYTF. The CDR3 DNA is TGTGCCAGCAGCATAGGGGGGCCGGGACAGGGGATCTATGGCTACACCTTC.